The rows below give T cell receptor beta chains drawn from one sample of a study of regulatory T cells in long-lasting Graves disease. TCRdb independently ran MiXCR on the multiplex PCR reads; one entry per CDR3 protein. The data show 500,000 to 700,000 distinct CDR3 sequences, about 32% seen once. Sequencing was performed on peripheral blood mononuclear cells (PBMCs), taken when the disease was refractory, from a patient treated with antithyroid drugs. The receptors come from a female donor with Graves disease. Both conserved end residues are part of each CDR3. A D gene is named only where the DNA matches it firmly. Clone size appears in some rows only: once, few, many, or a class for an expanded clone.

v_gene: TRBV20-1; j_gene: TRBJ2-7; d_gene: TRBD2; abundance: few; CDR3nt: TGCAGTGCTCAAAGTGAGGCTAGCGGATATTACGAGCAGTACTTC; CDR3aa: CSAQSEASGYYEQYF
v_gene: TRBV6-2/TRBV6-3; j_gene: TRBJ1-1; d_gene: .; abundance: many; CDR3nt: TGTGCCAGCACCCGGGGGTTCTGGAACACTGAAGCTTTCTTT; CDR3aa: CASTRGFWNTEAFF
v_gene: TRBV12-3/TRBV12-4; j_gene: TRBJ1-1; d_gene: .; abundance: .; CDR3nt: TGTGCCAGCAGTTTAGAGAAGGGGGTAACTGAAGCTTTCTTT; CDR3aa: CASSLEKGVTEAFF
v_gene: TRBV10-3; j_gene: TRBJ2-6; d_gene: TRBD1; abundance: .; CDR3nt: TGTGCCATCAGGCCGGGGACAGGGGTTGGGGCCAACGTCCTGACTTTC; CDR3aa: CAIRPGTGVGANVLTF
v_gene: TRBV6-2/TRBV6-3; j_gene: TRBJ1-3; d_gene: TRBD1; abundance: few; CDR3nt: TGTGCCAGCAGACAGGGACAGTACTCTGGAAACACCATATATTTT; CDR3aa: CASRQGQYSGNTIYF
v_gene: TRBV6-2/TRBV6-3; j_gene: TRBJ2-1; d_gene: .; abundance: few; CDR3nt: TGTGCCAGCAGTTACTCCTTTATCTACAATGAGCAGTTCTTC; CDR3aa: CASSYSFIYNEQFF
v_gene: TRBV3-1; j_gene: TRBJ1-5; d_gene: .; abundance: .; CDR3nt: TGTGCCAGCAGCCAAGAAATCGTCCGGGGATCCAATCAGCCCCAGCATTTT; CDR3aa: CASSQEIVRGSNQPQHF
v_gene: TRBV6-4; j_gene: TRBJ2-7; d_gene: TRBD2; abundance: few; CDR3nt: TGTGCCAGCAGTTACAAAGGGACTACCTCCTACGAGCAGTACTTC; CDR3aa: CASSYKGTTSYEQYF
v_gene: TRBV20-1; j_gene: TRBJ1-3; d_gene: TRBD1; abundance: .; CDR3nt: TGCAGTGCTAGACCCGGGACAGATGGAAACACCATATATTTT; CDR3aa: CSARPGTDGNTIYF
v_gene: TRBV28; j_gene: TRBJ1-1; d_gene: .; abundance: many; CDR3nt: TGTGCCAGCAGCCCCCGGTTTGAAGCTTTCTTT; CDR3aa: CASSPRFEAFF
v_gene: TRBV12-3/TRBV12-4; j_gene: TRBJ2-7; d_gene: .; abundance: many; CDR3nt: TGTGCCAGCAGTTTCGCCGGGGGTAACTACGAGCAGTACTTC; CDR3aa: CASSFAGGNYEQYF
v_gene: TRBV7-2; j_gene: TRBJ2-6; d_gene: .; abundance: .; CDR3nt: TGTGCCAGCAGCTCCCACCCCCTTAACAGGGCTGGGGCCAACGTCCTGACTTTC; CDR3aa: CASSSHPLNRAGANVLTF
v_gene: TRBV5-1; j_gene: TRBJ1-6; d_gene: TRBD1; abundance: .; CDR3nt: TGCGCCAGCAGCGGTGGACAGGAGAATTCACCCCTCCACTTT; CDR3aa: CASSGGQENSPLHF
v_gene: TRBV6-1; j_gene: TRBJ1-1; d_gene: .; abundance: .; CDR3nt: TGCGCCAGCAGTGCAATCGGCAGGGGCACTGAAGCTTTCTTT; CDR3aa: CASSAIGRGTEAFF
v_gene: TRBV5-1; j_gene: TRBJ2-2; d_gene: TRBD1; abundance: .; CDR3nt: TGCGCCAGCAGCTCCAGACAGGGCACCGGGGAGCTGTTTTTT; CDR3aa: CASSSRQGTGELFF
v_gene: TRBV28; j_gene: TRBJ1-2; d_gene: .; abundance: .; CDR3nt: TGTGCCAGCAGTCCCACCTGGACAACAGTCAACTATGGCTACACCTTC; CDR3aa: CASSPTWTTVNYGYTF
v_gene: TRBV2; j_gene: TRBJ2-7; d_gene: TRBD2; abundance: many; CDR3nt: TGTGCCAGCAGGCGACTAGCGGGAGACCTCTACGAGCAGTACTTC; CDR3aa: CASRRLAGDLYEQYF
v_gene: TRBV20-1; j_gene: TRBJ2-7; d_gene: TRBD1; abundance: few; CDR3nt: TGCAGTGCTAGAGATCAGGGGGCTAACTACGAGCAGTACTTC; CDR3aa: CSARDQGANYEQYF
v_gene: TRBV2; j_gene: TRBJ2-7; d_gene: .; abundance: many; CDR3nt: TGTGCCAGCAGTGAGACTATTACTGGGGAGCAGTACTTC; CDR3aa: CASSETITGEQYF
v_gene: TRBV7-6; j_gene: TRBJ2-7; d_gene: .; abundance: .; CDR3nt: TGTGCCAGCAGCTTAGATATGGGTTATTCCTACGAGCAGTACTTC; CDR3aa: CASSLDMGYSYEQYF
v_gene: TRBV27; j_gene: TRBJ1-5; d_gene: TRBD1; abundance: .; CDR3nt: TGTGCCAGCAGTTCCTGGACAGGGATGGGTGCTGGGCAGCCCCAGCATTTT; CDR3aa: CASSSWTGMGAGQPQHF
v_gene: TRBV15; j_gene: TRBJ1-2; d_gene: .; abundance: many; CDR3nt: TGTGCCACCAGCAGAGAGGGGGAAAGGGATCCAGGTGACTATGGCTACACCTTC; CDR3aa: CATSREGERDPGDYGYTF
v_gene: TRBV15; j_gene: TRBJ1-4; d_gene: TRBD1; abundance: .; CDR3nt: TGTGCCACCAGCCGGACAGGCCTTAATGAAAAACTGTTTTTT; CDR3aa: CATSRTGLNEKLFF
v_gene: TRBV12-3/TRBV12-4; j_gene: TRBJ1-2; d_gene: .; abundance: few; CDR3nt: TGTGCCAGCAGTTTAGGAGTAACTCATCCCTATGGCTACACCTTC; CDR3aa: CASSLGVTHPYGYTF
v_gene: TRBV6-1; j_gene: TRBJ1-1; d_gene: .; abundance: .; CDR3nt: TGTGCCACACTACCCATTACAGGGTTCACTGAAGCTTTCTTT; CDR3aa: CATLPITGFTEAFF
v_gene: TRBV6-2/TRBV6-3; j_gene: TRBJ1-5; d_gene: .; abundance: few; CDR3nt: TGTGCCAGCAGTTCAGACAGTTATAGCAATCAGCCCCAGCATTTT; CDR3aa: CASSSDSYSNQPQHF
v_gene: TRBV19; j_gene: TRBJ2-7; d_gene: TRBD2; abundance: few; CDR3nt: TGTGCCAGTAGTATGGGGATTCCGGGACTAGGTATCGCGGCCTCCTACGAGCAGTACTTC; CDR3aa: CASSMGIPGLGIAASYEQYF